What follows are 7 T cell receptor beta chains derived from one specimen sequenced in a study of identical twins. TCRdb re-derived calls from the 5' RACE reads in MiXCR, one entry per CDR3 protein. The table records hundreds of thousands of distinct CDR3 sequences, less than 25% of them present only once. This sample was also put to use in a study of T cells expressing NK-cell markers.

Sample: CD4+ T cells sorted from blood. All receptors derive from a woman aged 18-29 years in good health.

The CDR3 here is CAAARGYQPQHF. In nucleotides, the CDR3 is TGTGCCGCGGCTCGGGGGTATCAGCCCCAGCATTTT. The chain recombines TRBV6-2 or TRBV6-3 with TRBJ1-5; a weak D match, TRBD1 (5 bases). Germline V gene lookup returns CDR1 MNHEY and CDR2 SVGEGT. Trimming removed 11 bases at V and 5 bases at J, with 13 bases between. This CDR3 region has 12 residues.

The CDR3 sequence: CAIRAGRTEAFF. DNA of the CDR3: TGTGCCATCAGGGCAGGGCGCACTGAAGCTTTCTTT. V and J are TRBV10-3 and TRBJ1-1, with TRBD1 as a possible D gene (5 bases). V was clipped by 6 bases and J by 4 bases, with 9 bases between them. CDR3 length equals 12 residues. Looked up from germline, CDR1 is ENHRY and CDR2 is SYGVKD.

The chain recombines TRBV6-5 with TRBJ2-4; D gene uncertain. The germline V gene encodes CDR1 MNHEY and CDR2 SVGAGI. V was cut by 11 bases and J by 10 bases, with 12 bases left in between. The CDR3 is 10 residues long. The CDR3 nucleotides are TGTGCCGTAGGCGGACCGATTCAGTACTTC. Translating it yields CAVGGPIQYF.

The rearrangement links TRBV29-1 to TRBJ1-2; no clear D. Germline V gene data show CDR1 as SQVTM and CDR2 as ANQGSEA. This CDR3 is 13 amino acids long. V dropped 4 bases and J dropped 7 bases, with 16 bases sitting between them. The CDR3 spells CSVGVGKGRGYTF. CDR3 DNA sequence: TGCAGCGTTGGGGTGGGGAAGGGTCGTGGCTACACCTTC.

This clonotype has a handful of counts. The chain carries TRBV20-1 and TRBJ2-1; D remains unclear. V lost 4 bases and J 4 bases, leaving 8 bases between the germline ends. The CDR3 contains 12 residues. Germline V lookup: CDR1 DFQATT, CDR2 SNEGSKA (reference sequence). In DNA, the CDR3 is TGCAGTGCTAACCGGGCATACAATGAGCAGTTCTTC. Protein sequence: CSANRAYNEQFF.

This clonotype was observed a handful of times. This rearrangement joins TRBV10-3 to TRBJ2-1, with 12 bases lining up with TRBD2. This CDR3 is 19 amino acids long. Germline lookup yields CDR1 ENHRY and CDR2 SYGVKD. After removal of 5 bases from V and 4 bases from J, the junction contained 15 bases not matched to a gene. As DNA, the CDR3 is TGTGCCATCAGTACGGACACGATATCCGGGACTAGCGGGTACAATGAGCAGTTCTTC. Residues: CAISTDTISGTSGYNEQFF.

The chain recombines TRBV20-1 with TRBJ2-7; 7 nucleotides align to TRBD1. V lost 1 base to trimming and J lost 5 bases; unmatched junction nucleotides: 8. The CDR3 spans 14 residues. The germline CDR1 and CDR2 sequences are DFQATT and SNEGSKA (reference sequence). DNA of the CDR3: TGCAGTGCTAGAGTCCAGGGGGTGAGAAACGAGCAGTACTTC. Translated: CSARVQGVRNEQYF.